A selection of T cell receptor beta chains follows, all from one sample in a study of T cell responses to AZD1222 COVID-19 vaccine. The repertoire was sequenced with immunoSEQ multiplex PCR; TCRdb's copy has only in-frame clones and lacks some. Counted here are approximately 130,000 clones, 84% occurring once; the ten biggest clones make up approximately 26%. The starting material was peripheral blood, obtained 28 days after the second AZD1222 dose. These receptor sequences come from an adult who received the AZD1222 COVID-19 vaccine. Both conserved end residues are part of each CDR3. Fields, in order: J gene, clone size, V gene, D gene, CDR3 protein, CDR3 DNA. The D gene is left open where the match is weak. Size is omitted from some rows. Given values are once, few, many or a class for expanded clones.

TRBJ2-2,NA,TRBV6-5,NA,CASSYSAAGELFF,TGTGCCAGCAGTTACTCGGCGGCCGGGGAGCTGTTTTTT
TRBJ1-3,NA,TRBV6-5,TRBD1,CASSPRTGSGNTIYF,TGTGCCAGCAGTCCTCGGACAGGTTCTGGAAACACCATATATTTT
TRBJ2-2,NA,TRBV7-2,NA,CASSLEGAAKAGELFF,TGTGCCAGCAGCTTAGAGGGCGCGGCAAAGGCCGGGGAGCTGTTTTTT
TRBJ2-2,NA,TRBV3-1/TRBV3-2,NA,CASSQVQVTGTGELFF,TGTGCCAGCAGCCAAGTTCAGGTAACGGGGACCGGGGAGCTGTTTTTT
TRBJ2-7,NA,TRBV4-3,TRBD2,CASSQVLAGEYEQYF,TGCGCCAGCAGCCAAGTACTAGCGGGGGAATACGAGCAGTACTTC
TRBJ1-1,NA,TRBV5-1,NA,CASSSLGEQNTEAFF,TGCGCCAGCAGCTCGTTAGGAGAGCAGAACACTGAAGCTTTCTTT
TRBJ1-1,NA,TRBV12-5,TRBD1,CASGLVRGGQSNTEAFF,TGTGCTAGTGGTTTGGTACGAGGGGGACAGTCGAACACTGAAGCTTTCTTT
TRBJ2-2,NA,TRBV11-2,NA,CASSWTGVTGELFF,TGTGCCAGCAGCTGGACCGGGGTCACCGGGGAGCTGTTTTTT
TRBJ2-4,NA,TRBV28,NA,CASSGDFYKNIQYF,TGTGCCAGCAGTGGGGATTTCTACAAAAACATTCAGTACTTC
TRBJ2-1,NA,TRBV11-1,NA,CASSSGPRGEQFF,TGTGCCAGCAGCTCCGGGCCCAGAGGTGAGCAGTTCTTC
TRBJ1-5,once,TRBV15,NA,CATSPGGYQPQHF,TGTGCCACCAGCCCGGGCGGCTATCAGCCCCAGCATTTT